A selection of T cell receptor beta chains follows, all from one sample in a study of response to subunit inactivated influenza vaccine. TCRdb reanalysed the RT-PCR reads using MiXCR and keeps one entry per CDR3 protein. Found here are about 540,000 distinct CDR3 sequences, less than 25% of them singletons; the top ten hold under 3.5%. This sample also belongs to another study, concerning T cells expressing NK-cell markers.

Sequencing used CD4+ T cells sorted from PBMCs, obtained approximately 12 days after vaccination. The receptor source for this set is a man aged 45-65 years who received an inactivated influenza vaccine. Each CDR3 is given with its conserved first and last residue. Fields, in order: clone size, V gene, J gene, D gene, CDR3 DNA, CDR3 protein. The D gene is left open where the match is weak. Size tells how often a clone was seen (once, few, many) or the class of an expanded clone, and some rows leave it out.

once	TRBV7-9	TRBJ2-7	-	TGTGCCAGCAGCTTTGGACAGAGCTCCTACGAGCAGTACTTC	CASSFGQSSYEQYF
-	TRBV7-2	TRBJ2-5	-	TGTGCCAGCAGCCCAGGACTAGGAGGGGGGCAAGAGACCCAGTACTTC	CASSPGLGGGQETQYF
-	TRBV11-2	TRBJ2-5	-	TGTGCCAGCAGCCTGGCGCAGCGGTATCACGGGACCCAGTACTTC	CASSLAQRYHGTQYF
-	TRBV6-2/TRBV6-3	TRBJ2-7	-	TGTGCCAGCAGTTACGACAGCTTCTACGAGCAGTACTTC	CASSYDSFYEQYF
-	TRBV6-1	TRBJ2-1	-	TGTGCCAGCAGAGCACCCAGGGGATTTGAGCAGTTCTTC	CASRAPRGFEQFF
-	TRBV7-6	TRBJ2-1	TRBD2	TGTGCCAGCAGCTTAGGCGGGAGGGGGGCCCTCTACAATGAGCAGTTCTTC	CASSLGGRGALYNEQFF
few	TRBV3-1	TRBJ2-5	TRBD2	TGTGCCAGCAGGCGCCTACTAGCGGGGGGAGGGGAGACCCAGTACTTC	CASRRLLAGGGETQYF
few	TRBV4-2	TRBJ2-1	-	TGTGCCAGCAGCCCTTCAGGGACCACCTACAATGAGCAGTTCTTC	CASSPSGTTYNEQFF
-	TRBV6-5	TRBJ1-6	-	TGTGCCAGCAGTTCTCAGGGGACACCCCTCCACTTT	CASSSQGTPLHF
few	TRBV7-2	TRBJ2-2	-	TGTGCCAGCAGCCCCCAACCCGGGACATTTAACACCGGGGAGCTGTTTTTT	CASSPQPGTFNTGELFF
few	TRBV6-1	TRBJ2-7	TRBD2	TGTGCCAGCAGTCCCGGGTCGGGAGGGAACTCCTACGAGCAGTACTTC	CASSPGSGGNSYEQYF
-	TRBV12-3/TRBV12-4	TRBJ2-7	-	TGTGCCAGCAGTTTAGGGAACCAGCAGTACTTC	CASSLGNQQYF
-	TRBV5-1	TRBJ1-1	-	TGCGCCAGCAGCTTGGGTGGGGGACTAAACACTGAAGCTTTCTTT	CASSLGGGLNTEAFF
few	TRBV20-1	TRBJ1-2	-	TGCAGTGCTAGAGATAGCCGGACGGTCAACTATGGCTACACCTTC	CSARDSRTVNYGYTF
few	TRBV20-1	TRBJ1-5	-	TGCAGTGCCATAGTGGGGGGAAAGGGACAGCCCCAGCATTTT	CSAIVGGKGQPQHF
-	TRBV20-1	TRBJ2-1	-	TGCAGTGCTAGAGATCTGGGTCAGAACTATTACAATGAGCAGTTCTTC	CSARDLGQNYYNEQFF
-	TRBV5-1	TRBJ2-7	-	TGCGCCAGCAGCTTGGATGTAGGGATGGCCTACGAGCAGTACTTC	CASSLDVGMAYEQYF
-	TRBV20-1	TRBJ2-5	-	TGCAGTGCTAATGATTACCAAGAGACCCAGTACTTC	CSANDYQETQYF
few	TRBV7-2	TRBJ2-3	-	TGTGCCAGCAGCTTTAAGAGCACAGATACGCAGTATTTT	CASSFKSTDTQYF
many	TRBV10-3	TRBJ2-7	-	TGTGCCATCAGTGAGTCAAGGGTCTCCTACGAGCAGTACTTC	CAISESRVSYEQYF
many	TRBV29-1	TRBJ1-1	-	TGCAGCGGTTGGGACCCAGGGCGGACTGAAGCTTTCTTT	CSGWDPGRTEAFF
few	TRBV7-9	TRBJ2-5	TRBD1	TGTGCCAGCAGCCATCCCTGGGGACAGCTTCAAGAGACCCAGTACTTC	CASSHPWGQLQETQYF
-	TRBV11-2	TRBJ2-3	-	TGTGCCAGCAGCTCGCCCCTACAGCGACGATTCACAGATACGCAGTATTTT	CASSSPLQRRFTDTQYF
few	TRBV12-3/TRBV12-4	TRBJ2-7	-	TGTGCCAGCAGTTCCGGGACTGCGAAGGTCGAGCAGTACTTC	CASSSGTAKVEQYF
-	TRBV20-1	TRBJ2-5	-	TGCAGTGCTAGGGAAGGGCATGGAGACCCCCAGTACTTC	CSAREGHGDPQYF
-	TRBV6-1	TRBJ2-3	TRBD2	TGTGCCAGCAGAGGACTAGTTAGGGATACGCAGTATTTT	CASRGLVRDTQYF
-	TRBV27	TRBJ1-1	-	TGTGCCAGCAGTTTACAGAATATGAACACTGAAGCTTTCTTT	CASSLQNMNTEAFF
-	TRBV7-2	TRBJ1-2	-	TGTGCCAGCAGCTTAAATAACAGGGTCGGCTACACCTTC	CASSLNNRVGYTF
-	TRBV7-9	TRBJ1-2	-	TGTGCCAGCAGCTTGAGGGGGGCTCGTGGCTACACCTTC	CASSLRGARGYTF
-	TRBV29-1	TRBJ1-5	-	TGCAGCGTCAAGGGACATGACAATCAGCCCCAGCATTTT	CSVKGHDNQPQHF
many	TRBV12-3/TRBV12-4	TRBJ2-1	-	TGTGCCAGCAGTTTAGCGCGTCGGGGAGGCGAGCAGTTCTTC	CASSLARRGGEQFF
-	TRBV10-3	TRBJ1-1	-	TGTGCCATCGCGGAGGGGGGCACTGAAGCTTTCTTT	CAIAEGGTEAFF
-	TRBV4-2	TRBJ2-4	-	TGTGCCAGCAGCCAAGATGGGGCGGGGCTAGCCAAAAACATTCAGTACTTC	CASSQDGAGLAKNIQYF
-	TRBV4-3	TRBJ1-2	-	TGCGCCAGCAGCCAAGCGTCAGGGGATAGCTATGGCTACACCTTC	CASSQASGDSYGYTF
-	TRBV4-2	TRBJ2-7	TRBD2	TGTGCCAGCAGCCAAGGGCTGGGCGGGAGGTTCCGCTACGAGCAGTACTTC	CASSQGLGGRFRYEQYF
-	TRBV18	TRBJ1-5	TRBD1	TGTGCCAGCTCATCGGACAGGAATCAGCCCCAGCATTTT	CASSSDRNQPQHF
-	TRBV20-1	TRBJ2-5	TRBD2	TGCAGTGCTAGTGGACTAGCGGTCCCGGCCCAGTACTTC	CSASGLAVPAQYF
-	TRBV19	TRBJ2-1	TRBD1	TGTGCCAGTAGTACGGGACAGGTAATGATCAATGAGCAGTTCTTC	CASSTGQVMINEQFF
-	TRBV30	TRBJ2-3	-	TGTGCCTGGAGTGTACTTACAGCTAGCACAGATACGCAGTATTTT	CAWSVLTASTDTQYF
few	TRBV29-1	TRBJ2-2	-	TGCAGCGTTGGGAGGCGCCAGGGGAACACCGGGGAGCTGTTTTTT	CSVGRRQGNTGELFF
-	TRBV27	TRBJ2-7	TRBD1	TGTGCCAGCAGTTTATCCCCGGACAGGCGCTACGAGCAGTACTTC	CASSLSPDRRYEQYF
few	TRBV11-2	TRBJ1-1	-	TGTGCCAGCAGCTCGGGCCTTCAGGGCACTGAAGCTTTCTTT	CASSSGLQGTEAFF
-	TRBV20-1	TRBJ1-1	-	TGCAGTGCTATCTACCCAGGGAGCACTGAAGCTTTCTTT	CSAIYPGSTEAFF
few	TRBV7-9	TRBJ2-1	TRBD2	TGTGCCAGCAGCTTAGGACTAGCGGGGCGCTCCTACAATGAGCAGTTCTTC	CASSLGLAGRSYNEQFF
-	TRBV3-1	TRBJ2-7	-	TGTGCCAGCAGCCAGGACCGCGGCAGTCCCTACGAGCAGTACTTC	CASSQDRGSPYEQYF
few	TRBV4-3	TRBJ2-3	-	TGCGCCAGCAGCCAACGGACGGCTAGCACAGATACGCAGTATTTT	CASSQRTASTDTQYF
-	TRBV15	TRBJ2-2	-	TGTGCCACCAGCAGAGGACCACTGGGCACCGGGGAGCTGTTTTTT	CATSRGPLGTGELFF
-	TRBV28	TRBJ1-1	-	TGTGCCAGCAGTTCGAGACAGTCCCTGAACACTGAAGCTTTCTTT	CASSSRQSLNTEAFF
-	TRBV29-1	TRBJ1-1	-	TGCAGCGTCGGGCTCTCGTCTTCGAGCACTGAAGCTTTCTTT	CSVGLSSSSTEAFF
-	TRBV7-2	TRBJ2-5	TRBD2	TGTGCCAGCAGCTTAGTATGGGGCGGGAGGGGAGAAGAGACCCAGTACTTC	CASSLVWGGRGEETQYF
-	TRBV7-6	TRBJ2-2	-	TGTGCCAGCAGCTTTGGCCCTTCTTCCCCGAACACCGGGGAGCTGTTTTTT	CASSFGPSSPNTGELFF
-	TRBV10-3	TRBJ2-5	-	TGTGCCATCAGTGGCGGGTCCCAAGAGACCCAGTACTTC	CAISGGSQETQYF
-	TRBV20-1	TRBJ2-7	TRBD2	TGCAGTGCATTCGGGGAGCGGGAGTTTTACGAGCAGTACTTC	CSAFGEREFYEQYF
many	TRBV30	TRBJ2-6	-	TGTGCCTGGAGGGAAGAGGGAGTTGTTAGACTTTCTGGGGCCAACGTCCTGACTTTC	CAWREEGVVRLSGANVLTF
-	TRBV20-1	TRBJ2-2	-	TGCAGTGCTAGAGAACCATTCGGAACCGGGGAGCTGTTTTTT	CSAREPFGTGELFF